The rows below give T cell receptor beta chains drawn from one sample of a study of T-cell memory formation after mild COVID-19. Each CDR3 protein gets one entry after TCRdb re-called the 5' RACE reads with MiXCR. The sample consists of about 350,000 distinct CDR3 sequences, about an eighth of them appearing once. The specimen was PBMCs or a T cell subset sorted from them (not recorded which). The origin of the receptors is a man aged 18 to 30 who had mild COVID-19 (a few samples of this study predate the infection). Cell type and time point are not known. Both conserved end residues are part of each CDR3.

TRBJ2-2	TRBV28	CASDRTGGLGELFF
TRBJ2-1	TRBV6-2/TRBV6-3	CASSWGTSGAYNEQFF
TRBJ1-2	TRBV19	CASSIGTGTEYGYTF
TRBJ2-5	TRBV7-9	CASSRGSSSGNQETQYF
TRBJ2-1	TRBV12-3/TRBV12-4	CASSFDAYNEQFF
TRBJ1-3	TRBV7-9	CASSSDRAISGNTIYF
TRBJ2-1	TRBV9	CASSVDPSGSNEQFF
TRBJ2-1	TRBV9	CASSGSGTPEDEQFF
TRBJ2-3	TRBV7-2	CASSQRPITLGTDTQYF
TRBJ2-3	TRBV7-2	CASSFGVGDTQYF
TRBJ1-1	TRBV7-2	CASSRIEAFF
TRBJ2-1	TRBV5-1	CASSPLGQGVERFF
TRBJ2-3	TRBV5-4	CASARQDPDTQYF
TRBJ1-4	TRBV6-5	CASPPDDRPMECNEKLFF
TRBJ1-6	TRBV5-1	CASSLQSSYNSPLHF
TRBJ1-3	TRBV7-9	CASSAPSPFRLGNTIYF
TRBJ2-7	TRBV6-1	CASIRQMSSYEQYF
TRBJ2-1	TRBV4-1	CASSQEVSSGGYEQFF
TRBJ2-5	TRBV29-1	CSVVVWAGLQETQYF
TRBJ1-2	TRBV7-9	CASSLGGDYAGTF
TRBJ2-1	TRBV4-2	CASSQSQFGGGAGNEQFF
TRBJ1-2	TRBV12-3/TRBV12-4	CASAAQNYGYTF
TRBJ2-2	TRBV7-2	CASSLYGRANTGELFF
TRBJ1-2	TRBV24-1	CATSDGGTGAYGYTF
TRBJ1-3	TRBV2	CATDRSSGNTIYF
TRBJ2-5	TRBV9	CASSVHSGSRQETQYF
TRBJ2-7	TRBV11-3	CASSQGGAWNEQYF
TRBJ2-1	TRBV9	CASAGLVGNEQFF
TRBJ2-1	TRBV27	CASGGQVEQFF
TRBJ1-1	TRBV13	CASSFTQENTEAFF
TRBJ2-3	TRBV7-2	CASSLNSGGDTQYF
TRBJ1-6	TRBV7-6	CASSPAGGNSPLHF
TRBJ1-1	TRBV5-1	CASSPRTGGANTEAFF
TRBJ2-7	TRBV20-1	CSAPGLTSYEQYF
TRBJ2-7	TRBV5-1	CASSPDPNEQYF
TRBJ2-7	TRBV12-3/TRBV12-4	CASSPDSPYEQYF
TRBJ1-5	TRBV19	CASRYRWGVEPQHF
TRBJ1-2	TRBV4-2	CASSQEGQTDYGYTF
TRBJ2-3	TRBV2	CAIQHPGQGQTDTQYF
TRBJ2-5	TRBV5-1	CASGRDIQETQYF
TRBJ1-5	TRBV5-1	CASSVGQGADPQHF
TRBJ1-4	TRBV12-3/TRBV12-4	CASSLRQGDEKLFF
TRBJ1-5	TRBV4-3	CASSLTGSQPQHF
TRBJ1-2	TRBV7-8	CASSSGQGVDGYTF
TRBJ2-4	TRBV5-1	CASSLDGFRGKNIQYF
TRBJ1-2	TRBV12-3/TRBV12-4	CASKGGADGYTF
TRBJ2-2	TRBV9	CASSVAGTGELFF
TRBJ1-5	TRBV12-3/TRBV12-4	CASSQATPYQPQHF
TRBJ2-3	TRBV4-1	CASSQSTGGRTDTQYF
TRBJ2-3	TRBV6-4	CASSDGGTTDTQYF
TRBJ2-1	TRBV7-9	CASSLRGRNEQFF
TRBJ2-5	TRBV5-1	CASSLGEWPQETQYF
TRBJ2-7	TRBV7-2	CASTTGTRYEQYF
TRBJ1-4	TRBV12-3/TRBV12-4	CASSLAGTGGGKLFF
TRBJ2-5	TRBV5-5	CASSLVGTVLETQYF